This paragraph reports one TCR beta chain. By how much of the sample it makes up, this clonotype is medium-sized (0.01 to 0.1%). Its antigen is not yet known. No base quality information exists; no much larger clone differs at one position. The sequencer listed for this sample is Illumina MiSeq. TCRdb reran the public reads through fastp at Q25 and MiXCR, keeping productive beta chains. Each record represents a unique CDR3 protein, reported with the most common genes and DNA among its rows. The sample records over 3,500 distinct CDR3 sequences, about 7.8% of which are singletons. The top ten hold roughly 8.7% of the sample. The data derive from a study. V is clipped by 5 bases and J by 2 bases, and the sequence between their germline boundaries is 13 bases long. The CDR3 sequence holds 14 residues, the cysteine and phenylalanine included. Here the CDR3 DNA is all that survives: 42 bases in frame from base 1. CDR1 MNHEY and CDR2 SMNVEV are derived from the germline V gene (reference sequence).

Sequencing was carried out using CD4+ T cells from synovial fluid. This clonotype was sampled from a human donor with rheumatoid arthritis. The rearrangement combines TRBV27 with TRBJ2-7; the D segment cannot be called with confidence. The CDR3 has the sequence CASSPVVGPYEQYF. The nucleotides are TGTGCCAGCAGTCCTGTGGTAGGACCCTACGAGCAGTACTTC.